This TCR beta chain was documented in a study of blood T cell repertoires in COVID-19. On the study more broadly: Whether acute or convalescent, the COVID-19 samples came from the United States, Italy and Spain. In each case, the material was cDNA or gDNA derived from T cells, B-cell-depleted T cells, or PBMCs.

Two consecutive negative NP/OP PCR tests, clearance, or resolved symptoms defined Cohort 3 recovery. Some clones are missing from TCRdb's copy, which holds only in-frame ones; the method was immunoSEQ multiplex PCR. In the table there are approximately 300,000 clones, under 95% of which are singletons. Sequencing was carried out using PBMCs or T cells enriched from blood (not recorded which). The TCR comes from a woman between 25 and 40 years old who had recovered from COVID-19.

The CDR3 region is CASSSRQGLHNEQFF. The CDR3 DNA reads TGTGCCAGTAGTTCCCGACAGGGCCTACACAATGAGCAGTTCTTC. The chain carries TRBV19 and TRBJ2-1; 7 bases line up with TRBD1. This CDR3 comprises 15 residues. The V and J ends lost 5 bases and 5 bases, in that order; junction bases with no gene match: 9. Per germline, CDR1 LNHDA and CDR2 SQIVND (reference sequence).